This TCR beta chain appears in the sequencing data of a study of T cells in Graves' hyperthyroidism and ophthalmopathy. Study results and caveats: Ophthalmopathy was identified by the model a median roughly six months ahead of onset.

At least ten counts were recorded for this clonotype. Its matching antigen is unknown. RNA transcripts gave rise to amplified TCR beta CDR3 regions. A first-round RT-PCR of the TCR CDR3 used the HTBI primer set. TCRdb re-analysed the multiplex PCR reads in MiXCR, keeping a single row per CDR3 protein. The sample has hundreds of thousands of distinct CDR3 sequences; approximately 14% are singletons. This CDR3 has 18 residues. Trimming removed 4 bases from V and 6 bases from J; junction bases left unmatched: 21. Germline assignment: CDR1 SGHVS and CDR2 FQNEAQ. The hyperthyroidism patients had all been newly diagnosed, and their disease duration was under 2 months. Their ages ranged from 18 to 65 years.

The V and J genes are TRBV7-8 and TRBJ2-7; 7 nucleotides line up with TRBD2. The source of this sequence is a woman aged 18 to 35 with Graves' hyperthyroidism. The sample was blood. The CDR3: CASSSLPPLGRSHSEQYF. The CDR3 DNA is TGTGCCAGCAGCTCCCTACCCCCCCTCGGGAGGAGTCACTCCGAGCAGTACTTC.